This TCR beta chain was sequenced in a study of TIL therapy for anti-PD-1-resistant metastatic lung cancer. The CDR3 has 16 residues. The ends were cut back, 5 bases at V and 0 bases at J, with 13 bases in the middle. The germline V gene encodes CDR1 SGHVS and CDR2 FNYEAQ. Time point in this sample: pre-treatment sample, taken before nivolumab and TIL therapy. Pleural nodules or supraclavicular lymph nodes made up most of the excised metastases sampled. The libraries were made with immunoSEQ v3. Profiled with immunoSEQ multiplex PCR; TCRdb holds only in-frame clones, not every one. The table records 50,000 to 60,000 clones, about three quarters of them present only once.

J is TRBJ1-4 and V is TRBV7-6; possible D gene TRBD1, 6 bases. This receptor was identified in a person aged 25 to 80 with non-small cell lung cancer. The sequencing used tumor tissue, collected at baseline. CDR3 DNA sequence: TGTGCCAGCAGCCTCGGAAGGGGGGCAACTAATGAAAAACTGTTTTTT. This translates into CASSLGRGATNEKLFF.